This T cell receptor beta chain was observed in a study of blood T cell repertoires in COVID-19. About the research overall: Acute-phase and convalescent COVID-19 samples originated in the United States, Italy and Spain. T cells, B-cell-depleted T cells, or PBMCs provided the cDNA or gDNA that served as material.

Original processing methods: Nucleated cell counts were estimated from reference gene primer amplification. The data were produced by immunoSEQ multiplex PCR, yet TCRdb's version contains in-frame clones alone and is incomplete. V, J and clone size derive from that table, while D and trimming were established from the DNA sequence. The data show 200,000 to 250,000 clones, about 84% seen once. This clone was observed a few times. Germline V gives CDR1 MGHRA, CDR2 YSYEKL. The CDR3 spans 14 residues. Trimming took 3 bases from V and 0 from J, leaving 9 bases between them. Seattle enrolled patients during active infection and tracked them longitudinally.

The chain uses TRBV4-1 and TRBJ2-7; D is uncertain. Sequencing was done on a sample of peripheral blood. The origin of this receptor is a woman aged 80 or older with COVID-19, enrolled during active disease. This CDR3 reads CASSHGGDSYEQYF. The CDR3 DNA reads as TGCGCCAGCAGCCATGGCGGTGACTCCTACGAGCAGTACTTC.